This T cell receptor beta chain appears in the sequencing data of a study of molecular identifiers for immune sequencing clone quantification. TCRdb independently ran MiXCR on the PCR reads; one entry per CDR3 protein. The sample yields 460,000 or so distinct CDR3 sequences, over 20% seen once. The CDR3 totals 16 residues. From germline, CDR1 is MNHEY and CDR2 SMNVEV (reference sequence). Deletions cut 5 bases from V and 5 bases from J, with 20 bases between. A note on this clonotype: Its antigen remains unidentified.

Study results and limitations: In a background of approximately 1 million naive cells, spiked Jurkat TCR RNA from one cell was reportedly detectable.

This rearrangement joins TRBV27 to TRBJ2-3; D is uncertain. The TCR sequence derives from a human donor in good health. Some libraries in this study had Jurkat cell RNA spiked in. Sequencing was done on a sample of naive CD8+ T cells from blood, with Jurkat cell RNA spiked in. The sample's subset: FACS-sorted CD8+CD4-CCR7+CD45RA+ naive T cells. The CDR3 sequence is CASSPRRLEGVDTQYF. DNA for the CDR3: TGTGCCAGCAGTCCGCGACGTTTAGAAGGTGTAGATACGCAGTATTTT.